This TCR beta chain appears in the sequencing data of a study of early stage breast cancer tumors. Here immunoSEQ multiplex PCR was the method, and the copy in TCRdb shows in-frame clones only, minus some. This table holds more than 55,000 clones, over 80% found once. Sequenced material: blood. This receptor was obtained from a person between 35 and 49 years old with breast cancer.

CDR3 residues: CASSPKGRQETQYF. The CDR3 nucleotides are TGTGCCAGCTCACCGAAGGGGCGTCAAGAGACCCAGTACTTC. This chain joins TRBV18 and TRBJ2-5, with D possibly matching TRBD1 (5 bases). CDR1 is KGHSH and CDR2 is LQKENI in the germline V gene. The CDR3 length is 14 residues. With 3 bases removed from V and 2 bases from J, the gap between germline ends came to 10 bases.